These 32 T cell receptor beta chains were all obtained from the same sample, sequenced in a study of blood T cell repertoires in COVID-19. Generated by immunoSEQ multiplex PCR, the TCRdb table keeps only in-frame clones and is missing some. The sample carries roughly 100,000 clones, 80% to 85% recorded once. Sequencing used peripheral blood. The receptor set was obtained from a man aged 70 or older with active or convalescent COVID-19.

A few counts support this clone. The V gene is TRBV2, the J gene TRBJ1-4; the match to TRBD1 covers 9 bases. CDR1 SNHLY and CDR2 FYNNEI come from the germline V gene. The CDR3 runs 16 residues. Trimming removed 6 bases from V and 4 bases from J; junction bases left unmatched: 9. The CDR3 reads CASSQQQGALNEKLFF. CDR3 in DNA: TGTGCCAGCAGCCAACAACAGGGGGCACTTAATGAAAAACTGTTTTTT.

This clone was picked up a small number of times. V is TRBV19 and J is TRBJ1-5; 7 bases align to TRBD1. V shed 10 bases and J 4 bases; nucleotides not matched to a gene: 4. In germline, CDR1 is LNHDA, CDR2 SQIVND (reference sequence). The CDR3 extends over 12 amino acids. CDR3 amino acids: CAKTGENQPQHF. The DNA of the CDR3 is TGTGCCAAAACAGGGGAGAATCAGCCCCAGCATTTT.

V is TRBV6-2 or TRBV6-3 and J is TRBJ1-1, with D perhaps matching TRBD1 (5 bases). Germline CDR1 and CDR2: MNHEY and SVGEGT. The V end was cut by 0 bases, the J end by 2 bases, with 16 bases between. This CDR3 has 17 residues. CDR3 amino acids: CASSYSSAQGINTEAFF. The CDR3 DNA sequence: TGTGCCAGCAGTTACTCGTCCGCTCAGGGTATTAACACTGAAGCTTTCTTT.

V is TRBV28 and J is TRBJ2-2; perhaps TRBD1 as D (6 bases). The V gene lost 5 bases and the J gene lost 2 bases, with 12 bases spanning the gap. The CDR3 has 15 residues. The V gene's germline CDR1 is MDHEN and CDR2 SYDVKM. CDR3 in DNA: TGTGCCAGCAGTCCCCCGGGACAAAACACCGGGGAGCTGTTTTTT. Protein product: CASSPPGQNTGELFF.

In its sample, this clone was seen once. V gene TRBV5-4 combines with J gene TRBJ1-4, with 7 bases that match TRBD1. Trimming cost V 4 bases and J 3 bases; bases outside gene matches: 9. This CDR3 is 16 amino acids long. From germline, CDR1 is SGHNT and CDR2 YYREEE (reference sequence). Here the CDR3 reads CASSNRTGTANEKLFF. In DNA, the CDR3 is TGTGCCAGCAGCAATCGAACCGGGACAGCTAATGAAAAACTGTTTTTT.

The genes are TRBV12-3 or TRBV12-4 and TRBJ1-1; 7 bases align to TRBD1. The CDR3 sequence is 13 residues long. J gave up 5 bases and V 6 bases, and 6 bases lay outside the gene matches. The CDR3 here is CASRGQTGTEAFF. The CDR3 region has the DNA TGTGCCAGCAGGGGACAGACGGGGACTGAAGCTTTCTTT.

The chain recombines TRBV21-1 with TRBJ1-5. TRBV21-1 is reported as a pseudogene. The CDR3 spans 13 residues. Here the CDR3 DNA reads TGTGCCAGCACCCGCCACCTCAGAGGGCCCCAGCATTTT. Its translation: CASTRHLRGPQHF.

The V and J genes are TRBV7-8 and TRBJ2-7, with D possibly being TRBD2 (6 bases). There are 12 residues in the CDR3. Trimming removed 7 bases from V and 6 bases from J, with 13 bases in between. CDR1 SGHVS and CDR2 FQNEAQ come from the germline V gene. For the CDR3, the DNA is TGTGCCAGCATAGGAAAGGGAGGCGAGCAGTACTTC. Encoded protein: CASIGKGGEQYF.

CDR3 coding DNA: TGTGCCAGCTCTGTTACGGGGGGCTCGAACGAGCAGTACTTC. Translated, it gives CASSVTGGSNEQYF. The chain uses TRBV9 and TRBJ2-7, with D maybe TRBD2 (7 bases). There are 14 residues in the CDR3. Trimming shortened V by 7 bases and J by 5 bases, and 19 bases separated the two germline ends. The V gene's germline CDR1 is SGDLS and CDR2 YYNGEE.

The chain employs TRBV5-1 and TRBJ1-1; D gene unclear. This CDR3 is 11 amino acids long. Germline loops: CDR1 SGHRS, CDR2 YFSETQ. V was clipped by 0 bases and J by 11 bases, with 8 bases between them. The CDR3 bases are TGCGCCAGCAGCTTGGATGGGGAGGCTTTCTTT. Amino acids: CASSLDGEAFF.

The genes are TRBV7-2 and TRBJ2-5; no clear D gene. Trimming took 2 bases from V and 4 from J, leaving 5 bases between them. The CDR3 sequence is 12 residues long. Germline V gene lookup returns CDR1 SGHTA and CDR2 FQGNSA. Written as DNA, the CDR3 is TGTGCCAGCAGCTTAAAGCGAGAGACCCAGTACTTC. Its translation is CASSLKRETQYF.

This clone occurred once. The chain combines TRBV28 with TRBJ2-5, with a weak D call TRBD1 (6 bases). The CDR3 contains 13 residues. V dropped 6 bases and J dropped 2 bases, with 10 bases sitting between them. CDR1 and CDR2 from the germline V gene are MDHEN and SYDVKM. This chain's CDR3 is CASSLDRQETQYF. CDR3 bases: TGTGCCAGCAGCCTGGACAGACAAGAGACCCAGTACTTC.

The chain recombines TRBV7-2 with TRBJ2-7; 10 bases map to TRBD2. Germline V gives CDR1 SGHTA, CDR2 FQGNSA. J gave up 6 bases and V 2 bases, and 4 bases lay outside the gene matches. This CDR3 has 14 amino acids. The CDR3 sequence is CASSLSGGAGEQYF. The CDR3 DNA is TGTGCCAGCAGCTTAAGCGGGGGGGCGGGCGAGCAGTACTTC.

This clone appeared once. The chain links TRBV28 to TRBJ2-7, with TRBD2 as a possible D gene (6 bases). CDR3 size: 14 residues. V was clipped by 4 bases and J by 3 bases, with 13 bases between them. CDR1 MDHEN and CDR2 SYDVKM come from the germline V gene. The CDR3 nucleotides are TGTGCCAGCAGTTCCGCCGGGGGATACTACGAGCAGTACTTC. Its translation is CASSSAGGYYEQYF. The full variable domain, rest sourced from reference TRBV28 and TRBJ2-7, is DVKVTQSSRYLVKRTGEKVFLECVQDMDHENMFWYRQDPGLGLRLIYFSYDVKMKEKGDIPEGYSVSREKKERFSLILESASTNQTSMYLCASSSAGGYYEQYFGPGTRLTVT.

The genes are TRBV5-4 and TRBJ1-1; possibly TRBD1 for D (5 bases). V shed 4 bases and J shed 3 bases, with 10 bases lying between them. The CDR3 consists of 13 residues. Germline V CDR1 and CDR2: SGHNT, YYREEE (reference sequence). The CDR3 DNA follows: TGTGCCAGCAGCAAACCGGGGGACACTGAAGCTTTCTTT. As protein: CASSKPGDTEAFF.

The chain uses TRBV5-1 and TRBJ2-7; a weak D match, TRBD1 (6 bases). The CDR3 has 13 residues. Trimming stripped 0 bases from V and 3 bases from J, with 7 bases between. Germline V gene lookup returns CDR1 SGHRS and CDR2 YFSETQ. The CDR3 region is CASSLEQGYEQYF. In DNA, the CDR3 is TGCGCCAGCAGCTTGGAACAGGGCTACGAGCAGTACTTC.

The J gene is TRBJ2-3, the V gene TRBV9, with D perhaps matching TRBD2 (6 bases). CDR1 is SGDLS and CDR2 is YYNGEE in the germline V gene. Trimming left V 0 bases short and J 0 bases short, with 11 bases between. This CDR3 has 16 amino acids. CDR3 residues: CASSVGFGTSTDTQYF. The CDR3 coding sequence is TGTGCCAGCAGCGTAGGGTTCGGGACTAGCACAGATACGCAGTATTTT.

The chain carries TRBV6-5 and TRBJ1-5, with D possibly TRBD1 on 6 matching bases. The CDR3 runs 14 residues. Deletions cut 6 bases from V and 1 base from J, with 10 bases between. From germline, CDR1 is MNHEY and CDR2 SVGAGI. The CDR3 is CASRGTLSNQPQHF. In DNA form, the CDR3 reads TGTGCCAGCAGAGGGACATTGAGCAATCAGCCCCAGCATTTT.

The V gene is TRBV24-1, the J gene TRBJ1-2; perhaps TRBD1 as D (5 bases). V was trimmed by 3 bases and J by 8 bases, leaving 9 bases between them. CDR3 size: 12 residues. CDR1 and CDR2 from the germline V gene are KGHDR and SFDVKD. The CDR3 nucleotides are TGTGCCACCAGTGATCCAGGGCGAGGCTACACCTTC. It encodes CATSDPGRGYTF.

This clone appeared a few times. The chain has TRBV5-1 and TRBJ2-3; TRBD1 matches at 9 bases. Germline assignment: CDR1 SGHRS and CDR2 YFSETQ. The CDR3 runs to 16 residues. V lost 4 bases and J lost 4; bases outside the gene matches: 10. The CDR3 protein is CASSKGGQGSADTQYF. The CDR3 DNA sequence: TGCGCCAGCAGCAAAGGTGGACAGGGGTCCGCAGATACGCAGTATTTT.

This clone was counted between two and nine times. The chain combines TRBV4-3 with TRBJ2-1; 7 nucleotides line up with TRBD2. The germline V gene encodes CDR1 LGHNA and CDR2 YSLEER. Trimming cost V 4 bases and J 2 bases; bases outside gene matches: 8. This CDR3 spans 16 amino acids. Here the CDR3 DNA reads TGCGCCAGCAGCCCAGCCGGGGGGACCACCTACAATGAGCAGTTCTTC. It yields the protein CASSPAGGTTYNEQFF.

This rearrangement joins TRBV30 to TRBJ1-1, with D uncertain. This CDR3 contains 11 residues. Germline V lookup: CDR1 GTSNPN, CDR2 SVGIG (reference sequence). The V gene lost 0 bases and the J gene lost 5 bases, with 4 bases spanning the gap. CDR3 sequence reads: CAWSVMTEAFF. The CDR3 nucleotides read TGTGCCTGGAGTGTCATGACTGAAGCTTTCTTT.

The chain uses TRBV3-1 (or the pseudogene TRBV3-2) and TRBJ2-5, with D perhaps matching TRBD2 (5 bases). Germline CDR1 is LGHDT and CDR2 is YNNKEL (reference sequence). V dropped 4 bases and J dropped 2 bases, with 14 bases sitting between them. This CDR3 comprises 15 residues. CDR3 region: CASSLSGVLQETQYF. The CDR3 DNA sequence: TGTGCCAGCAGCCTCTCCGGGGTGCTACAAGAGACCCAGTACTTC.

V usage is TRBV14 and J usage is TRBJ2-2; 9 positions match TRBD2. This CDR3 spans 16 amino acids. Germline CDR1 reads SGHDN; CDR2 reads FVKESK. The J segment lost 3 bases and the V segment lost 3 bases, leaving 5 bases of the junction unmatched. CDR3 region: CASSHFLAGHTGELFF. CDR3 nucleotides: TGTGCCAGCAGCCATTTCCTAGCGGGGCACACCGGGGAGCTGTTTTTT.

In its sample, this clone was seen a few times. This rearrangement joins TRBV5-4 to TRBJ1-2; D might be TRBD1 (6 bases). The germline gives CDR1 SGHNT, CDR2 YYREEE (reference sequence). Trimming shortened V by 7 bases and J by 8 bases, and 21 bases separated the two germline ends. This CDR3 is 14 amino acids long. The CDR3 DNA sequence: TGTGCCAGCTCCCCCGTGGGGGGGCGTGGGGGCTACACCTTC. It specifies CASSPVGGRGGYTF. The complete variable domain, with remaining parts taken from reference TRBV5-4 and TRBJ1-2, reads ETGVTQSPTHLIKTRGQQVTLRCSSQSGHNTVSWYQQALGQGPQFIFQYYREEENGRGNFPPRFSGLQFPNYSSELNVNALELDDSALYLCASSPVGGRGGYTFGSGTRLTVV.

This clone appeared once. The chain uses TRBV9 and TRBJ1-6; D is uncertain. V was trimmed by 0 bases and J by 0 bases, leaving 4 bases between them. The CDR3 runs 15 residues. CDR1 and CDR2 from the germline V gene are SGDLS and YYNGEE. The CDR3 coding sequence is TGTGCCAGCAGCGTAGGGAGCTCCTATAATTCACCCCTCCACTTT. Its translation is CASSVGSSYNSPLHF. The full variable domain, rest sourced from reference TRBV9 and TRBJ1-6, is DSGVTQTPKHLITATGQRVTLRCSPRSGDLSVYWYQQSLDQGLQFLIQYYNGEERAKGNILERFSAQQFPDLHSELNLSSLELGDSALYFCASSVGSSYNSPLHFGNGTRLTVT.

The chain uses TRBV28 and TRBJ2-1; 7 nucleotides agree with TRBD1. The CDR3 has 12 amino acids. Germline CDR1 MDHEN, CDR2 SYDVKM. V lost 2 bases and J lost 12; bases outside the gene matches: 4. The CDR3 nucleotides are TGTGCCAGCAGTTTAGGTTACAGGGGGCAGTTCTTC. Its translation is CASSLGYRGQFF.

The gene calls are TRBV24-1 and TRBJ2-3; 11 nucleotides agree with TRBD1. The CDR3 totals 16 residues. Germline lookup yields CDR1 KGHDR and CDR2 SFDVKD. V lost 3 bases, J lost 3 bases, and 4 bases stayed unmatched. The CDR3 bases are TGTGCCACCAGTGATGTGGACAGGGGGCTAACAGATACGCAGTATTTT. Translation: CATSDVDRGLTDTQYF.

J is TRBJ2-1 and V is TRBV27; 8 bases agree with TRBD1. CDR1 is MNHEY, CDR2 SMNVEV, per germline (reference sequence). The CDR3 has 13 amino acids. J lost 7 bases, V lost 6 bases, and 5 bases had no gene match. The CDR3 loop reads CASRRTGSNEQFF. The CDR3 bases are TGTGCCAGCAGACGGACAGGGTCGAATGAGCAGTTCTTC.

This clone turned up a few times. The CDR3 is CASRTGPGLAGRNEQYF. CDR3 nucleotide sequence: TGTGCCAGCAGAACAGGTCCGGGACTAGCGGGGAGGAACGAGCAGTACTTC. The V and J genes are TRBV5-4 and TRBJ2-7; 13 nucleotides agree with TRBD2. Per germline, CDR1 SGHNT and CDR2 YYREEE (reference sequence). V lost 5 bases to trimming and J lost 5 bases; unmatched junction nucleotides: 13. CDR3 length equals 17 residues.

The chain combines TRBV7-9 with TRBJ2-3, with TRBD1 as a possible D gene (6 bases). The V gene lost 5 bases and the J gene lost 2 bases, with 11 bases spanning the gap. The CDR3 consists of 14 residues. Germline loops: CDR1 SEHNR, CDR2 FQNEAQ (reference sequence). The CDR3 is CASSQPGATDTQYF. The CDR3 coding sequence is TGTGCCAGCAGCCAACCAGGGGCCACAGATACGCAGTATTTT. The full variable domain, rest sourced from reference TRBV7-9 and TRBJ2-3, is DTGVSQNPRHKITKRGQNVTFRCDPISEHNRLYWYRQTLGQGPEFLTYFQNEAQLEKSRLLSDRFSAERPKGSFSTLEIQRTEQGDSAMYLCASSQPGATDTQYFGPGTRLTVL.

The chain joins TRBV5-1 to TRBJ2-1; D is unresolved. In germline, CDR1 is SGHRS, CDR2 YFSETQ. The CDR3 has 14 residues. The V gene lost 1 base and the J gene lost 0 bases, with 5 bases spanning the gap. The CDR3 sequence is CASSLPSSYNEQFF. The DNA for the CDR3 is TGCGCCAGCAGCTTGCCGAGCTCCTACAATGAGCAGTTCTTC.